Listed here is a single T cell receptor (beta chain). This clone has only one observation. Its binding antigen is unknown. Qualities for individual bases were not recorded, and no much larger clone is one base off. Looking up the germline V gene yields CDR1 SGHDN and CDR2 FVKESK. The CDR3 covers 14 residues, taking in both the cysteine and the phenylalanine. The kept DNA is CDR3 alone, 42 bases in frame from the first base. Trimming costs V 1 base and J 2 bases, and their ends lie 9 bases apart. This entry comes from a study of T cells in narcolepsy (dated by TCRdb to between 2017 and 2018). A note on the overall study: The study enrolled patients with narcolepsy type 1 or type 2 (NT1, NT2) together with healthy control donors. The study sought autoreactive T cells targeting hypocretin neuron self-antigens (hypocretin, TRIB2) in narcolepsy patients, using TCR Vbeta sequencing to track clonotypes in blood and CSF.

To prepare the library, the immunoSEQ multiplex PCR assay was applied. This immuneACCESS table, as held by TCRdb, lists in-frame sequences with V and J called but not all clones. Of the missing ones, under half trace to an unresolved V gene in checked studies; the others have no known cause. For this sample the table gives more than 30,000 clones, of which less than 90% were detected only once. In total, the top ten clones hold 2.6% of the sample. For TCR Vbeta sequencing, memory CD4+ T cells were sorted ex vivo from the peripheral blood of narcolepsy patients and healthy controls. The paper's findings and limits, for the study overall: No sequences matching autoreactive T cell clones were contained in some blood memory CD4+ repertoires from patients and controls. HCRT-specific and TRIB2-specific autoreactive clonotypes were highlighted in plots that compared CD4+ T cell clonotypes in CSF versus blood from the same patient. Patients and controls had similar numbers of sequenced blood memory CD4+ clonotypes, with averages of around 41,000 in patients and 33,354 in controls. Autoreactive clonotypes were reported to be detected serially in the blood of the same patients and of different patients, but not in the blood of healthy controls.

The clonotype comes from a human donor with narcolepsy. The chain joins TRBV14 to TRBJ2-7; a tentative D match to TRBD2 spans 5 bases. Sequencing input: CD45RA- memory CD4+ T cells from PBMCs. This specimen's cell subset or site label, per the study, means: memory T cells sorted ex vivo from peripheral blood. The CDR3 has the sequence CASSQGRGPYEQYF. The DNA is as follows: TGTGCCAGCAGCCAAGGTCGGGGTCCCTACGAGCAGTACTTC.